The TCR beta chain under discussion was sequenced for a study of blood T cell repertoires in COVID-19. The CDR3 is 14 amino acids. The germline V gene has CDR1 SGHTA and CDR2 FQGNSA. The trim removed 4 bases at V and 9 bases at J, leaving 9 bases unmatched. Original analysis: Estimation of nucleated cell counts was performed using reference gene primer amplification. Sequenced by immunoSEQ multiplex PCR; TCRdb stores in-frame clones only, minus some. V and J calls and clone size are copied from that table; D and trimming were computed from the DNA. The table shows roughly 240,000 clones, with around 87% occurring only once.

The rearrangement links TRBV7-2 to TRBJ1-5; 7 bases are shared with TRBD1. Sequenced sample: peripheral blood. The TCR originated in a man younger than 35 with active or convalescent COVID-19. The DNA of the CDR3 is TGTGCCAGCAGCTCCGACAGGGCGGGATCGCCCCAGCATTTT. Its protein is CASSSDRAGSPQHF.